This T cell receptor (beta chain) came from a study of cytomegalovirus exposure and HLA in healthy donors. Findings of the study overall: Presence/absence analyses treated sequencing depth as roughly uniform across donors. A later analysis linked 15,000 to 20,000 TCR beta sequences to HLA alleles at 0.05 false discovery rate. Later analysis indicated greater clonal expansion among HLA-associated TCR beta chains than among equally common other chains.

Remarks on this clone: The antigen is unknown.

The study ran its PCR with 60 Vbeta and 13 Jbeta primers. Only in-frame clones appear in the TCRdb table, and some are missing; sequencing was by immunoSEQ multiplex PCR. The table lists 150,000 to 200,000 clones, around four fifths of them singletons. Germline loops: CDR1 MDHEN, CDR2 SYDVKM. V was pared by 7 bases and J by 4 bases, with 5 bases of the junction left unmatched. CDR3 length: 13 amino acids. The chain is built from TRBV28 and TRBJ2-7; 9 nucleotides agree with TRBD2. The sequenced material came from PBMCs. The TCR originated in a man aged 45-65 years in good health and CMV-seropositive. Here the CDR3 reads CASTPSGIYEQYF. CDR3 nucleotide sequence: TGTGCCAGCACCCCTAGCGGGATATACGAGCAGTACTTC.